This T cell receptor beta chain comes out of a study of neurological immune-mediated disorders. Study findings and constraints: There was no clinical or MRI feature that showed an association with the multiple sclerosis repertoire cluster.

TCRdb reanalysed the 5' RACE reads using MiXCR and keeps one entry per CDR3 protein. This sample has approximately 66,000 distinct CDR3 sequences, with less than 5.5% found just once. This clonotype was seen ten or more times. The antigen remains unidentified. Germline V CDR1 and CDR2: KGHSH, LQKENI. This CDR3 spans 15 amino acids. The J segment lost 7 bases and the V segment lost 3 bases, leaving 7 bases of the junction unmatched. The chain carries TRBV18 and TRBJ2-1; TRBD2 matches at 9 bases. The source material was PBMCs. This TCR was sampled from a man younger than 40 with multiple sclerosis. The CDR3 reads CASSPGASGINEQFF. The CDR3 bases are TGTGCCAGCTCACCGGGGGCTAGCGGGATTAATGAGCAGTTCTTC.